Many counts were recorded for the clone carrying this TCR beta chain. The data derive from a study of blood T cell repertoires in COVID-19. The protocol was immunoSEQ multiplex PCR, while the TCRdb copy is restricted to in-frame clones and leaves out a portion. In the table there are 140,000 to 150,000 clones, about four fifths of which are singletons. This CDR3 is built from 13 residues. Germline-derived CDR1 and CDR2 are SGHDN and FVKESK. V dropped 4 bases and J dropped 4 bases, with 8 bases sitting between them. The chain is built from TRBV14 and TRBJ2-1; perhaps TRBD2 as D (6 bases). This receptor was taken from a man between 70 and 80 years old who had recovered from COVID-19. The sample consisted of peripheral blood. CDR3 region: CASSPDYYNEQFF. In DNA, the CDR3 is TGTGCCAGCAGCCCGGACTATTACAATGAGCAGTTCTTC.